This T cell receptor beta chain was captured by sequencing in a study of T cells in Graves' hyperthyroidism and ophthalmopathy. For the study at large: It was at initial diagnosis, before any treatment, that peripheral blood was collected. Study-wide results and caveats: Among clonotypes expanded in thyroid above 0.001, most were also found in blood.

The cohort's ophthalmopathy patients, a group with duration under 3 months, had a Clinical Activity Score of at least 3 and a NOSPECS grade of at least 4. Uncontrolled infection, other autoimmune disease, pregnancy and lactation each barred patients from inclusion. This clonotype has just a few counts. Its antigen is undetermined. RNA transcripts served as the template for amplifying TCR beta CDR3 regions. HTBI primers drove first-round RT-PCR of the TCR CDR3. TCRdb reprocessed the multiplex PCR reads via MiXCR and lists one record per CDR3 protein. The data contain approximately 690,000 distinct CDR3 sequences, less than 25% of them singletons. Germline CDR1 is LGHDT and CDR2 is YNNKEL (reference sequence). With 4 bases removed from V and 0 bases from J, the gap between germline ends came to 13 bases. There are 17 residues in the CDR3.

The receptor's source is a man under 40 with Graves' ophthalmopathy. The chain employs TRBV3-1 and TRBJ2-6; tentative D call: TRBD2 (6 bases). Sequencing was done on a sample of blood. The DNA of the CDR3 is TGTGCCAGCAGCCTGGCTAGCGACAGCTCTGGGGCCAACGTCCTGACTTTC. Its translation is CASSLASDSSGANVLTF.